This T cell receptor beta chain was captured by sequencing in a study of cytomegalovirus exposure and HLA in healthy donors. General study findings and limits: A later analysis linked a missense variant in DCLRE1C to the trimming of TCR beta V and J genes. Prior analysis indicated that the majority of TCR beta V segments exhibited productivity approximately 90% or approximately 30% of the time. Most sequenced TCRs were rare (though some public TCRs occurred in many donors). Researchers reportedly found TCR beta sequences accurately predicted most subjects' HLA-A and HLA-B alleles.

The germline gives CDR1 SGHRS, CDR2 YFSETQ. V trimming: 5 bases; J trimming: 4 bases; junction bases outside the gene matches: 11. There are 15 residues in the CDR3. In the PCR, 60 Vbeta and 13 Jbeta primers were used. Produced via immunoSEQ multiplex PCR; TCRdb's table is partial and in-frame only. This repertoire shows over 110,000 clones, approximately 83% found once; its top ten account for around 2.4%. In regard to this clone: The antigen is not known.

The V and J genes are TRBV5-1 and TRBJ2-5; 7 nucleotides align to TRBD2. This receptor was obtained from a male donor in good health and CMV-seronegative. Sequencing was done on a sample of PBMCs. The DNA of the CDR3 is TGCGCCAGCAGTCCCGGGCGGGAGAAGGGAGAGACCCAGTACTTC. This encodes CASSPGREKGETQYF. Based on the CDR3 plus reference TRBV5-1 and TRBJ2-5, the full variable domain is KAGVTQTPRYLIKTRGQQVTLSCSPISGHRSVSWYQQTPGQGLQFLFEYFSETQRNKGNFPGRFSGRQFSNSRSEMNVSTLELGDSALYLCASSPGREKGETQYFGPGTRLLVL.